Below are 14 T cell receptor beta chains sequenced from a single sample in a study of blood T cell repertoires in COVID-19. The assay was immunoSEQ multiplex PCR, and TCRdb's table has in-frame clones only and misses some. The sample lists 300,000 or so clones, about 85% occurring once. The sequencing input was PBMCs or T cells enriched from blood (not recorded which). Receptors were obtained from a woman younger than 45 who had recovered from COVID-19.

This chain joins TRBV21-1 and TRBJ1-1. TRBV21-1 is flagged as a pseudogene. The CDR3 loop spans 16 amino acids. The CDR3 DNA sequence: TGTGCCAGCAGCAAACCGTTCTCGCGGGGGCTCAATGAAGCTTTCTTT. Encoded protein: CASSKPFSRGLNEAFF.

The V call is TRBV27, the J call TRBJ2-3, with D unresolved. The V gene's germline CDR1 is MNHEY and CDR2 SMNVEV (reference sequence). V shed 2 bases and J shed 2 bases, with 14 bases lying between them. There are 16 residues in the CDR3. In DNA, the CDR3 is TGTGCCAGCAGTTTAAAGGTTTGGGCACACACAGATACGCAGTATTTT. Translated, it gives CASSLKVWAHTDTQYF.

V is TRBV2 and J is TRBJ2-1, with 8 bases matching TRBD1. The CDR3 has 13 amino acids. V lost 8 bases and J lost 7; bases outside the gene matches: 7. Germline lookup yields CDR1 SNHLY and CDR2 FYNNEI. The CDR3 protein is CASRRDRRNEQFF. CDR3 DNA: TGTGCCAGCCGGAGGGACAGGAGGAATGAGCAGTTCTTC.

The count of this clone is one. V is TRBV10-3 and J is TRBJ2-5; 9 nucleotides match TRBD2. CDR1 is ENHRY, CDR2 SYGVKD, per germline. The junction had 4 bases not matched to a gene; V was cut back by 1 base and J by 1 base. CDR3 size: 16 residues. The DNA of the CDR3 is TGTGCCATCAGTGAGTTAGCGGGGGCCCCCCAAGAGACCCAGTACTTC. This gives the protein CAISELAGAPQETQYF.

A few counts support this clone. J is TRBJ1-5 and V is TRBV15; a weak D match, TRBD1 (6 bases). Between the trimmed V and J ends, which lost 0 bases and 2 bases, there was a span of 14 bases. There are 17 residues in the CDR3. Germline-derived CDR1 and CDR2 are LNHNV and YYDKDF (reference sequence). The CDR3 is CATSRDRGRGGNQPQHF. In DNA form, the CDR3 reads TGTGCCACCAGCAGAGATAGGGGCAGGGGAGGCAATCAGCCCCAGCATTTT.

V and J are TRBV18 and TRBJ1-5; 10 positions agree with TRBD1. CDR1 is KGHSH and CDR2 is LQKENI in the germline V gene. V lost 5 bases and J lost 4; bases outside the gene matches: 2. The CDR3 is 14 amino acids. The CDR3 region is CASSGTGANQPQHF. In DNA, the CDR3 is TGTGCCAGCTCAGGGACAGGGGCTAATCAGCCCCAGCATTTT.

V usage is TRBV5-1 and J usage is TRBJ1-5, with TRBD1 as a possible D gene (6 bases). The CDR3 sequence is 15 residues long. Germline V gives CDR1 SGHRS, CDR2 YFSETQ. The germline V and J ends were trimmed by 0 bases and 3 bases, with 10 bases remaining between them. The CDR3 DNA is TGCGCCAGCAGCTTGGCAGGGGATAACAATCAGCCCCAGCATTTT. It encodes CASSLAGDNNQPQHF.

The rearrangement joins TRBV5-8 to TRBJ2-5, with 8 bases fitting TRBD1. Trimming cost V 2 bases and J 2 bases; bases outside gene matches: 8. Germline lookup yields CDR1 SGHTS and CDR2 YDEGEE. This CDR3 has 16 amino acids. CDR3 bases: TGTGCCAGCAGCTTTAGTGGACAGGGCCCACAAGAGACCCAGTACTTC. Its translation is CASSFSGQGPQETQYF.

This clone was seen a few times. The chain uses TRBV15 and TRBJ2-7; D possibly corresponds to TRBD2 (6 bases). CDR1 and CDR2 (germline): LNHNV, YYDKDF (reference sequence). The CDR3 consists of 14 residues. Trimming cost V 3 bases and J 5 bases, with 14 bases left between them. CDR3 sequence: CATSRPLGSNEQYF. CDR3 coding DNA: TGTGCCACCAGCAGGCCACTCGGGAGCAACGAGCAGTACTTC.

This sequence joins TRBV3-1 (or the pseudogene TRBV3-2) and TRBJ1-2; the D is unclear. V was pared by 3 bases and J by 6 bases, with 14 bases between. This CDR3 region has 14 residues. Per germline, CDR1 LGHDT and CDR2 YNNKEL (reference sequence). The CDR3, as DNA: TGTGCCAGCAGCCACAGAGACTCGAGGGATGGCTACACCTTC. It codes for CASSHRDSRDGYTF.

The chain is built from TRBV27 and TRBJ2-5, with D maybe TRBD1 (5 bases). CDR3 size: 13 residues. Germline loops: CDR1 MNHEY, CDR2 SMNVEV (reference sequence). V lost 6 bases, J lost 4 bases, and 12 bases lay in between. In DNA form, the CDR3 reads TGTGCCAGCAGGATAGCAGGGTCAGAGACCCAGTACTTC. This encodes CASRIAGSETQYF.

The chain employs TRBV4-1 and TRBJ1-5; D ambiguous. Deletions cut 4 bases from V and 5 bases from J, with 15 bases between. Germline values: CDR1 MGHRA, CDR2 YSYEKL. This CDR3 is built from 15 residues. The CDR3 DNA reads TGCGCCAGCAGCCGATTCGACAATCAGGATCAGCCCCAGCATTTT. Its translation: CASSRFDNQDQPQHF.

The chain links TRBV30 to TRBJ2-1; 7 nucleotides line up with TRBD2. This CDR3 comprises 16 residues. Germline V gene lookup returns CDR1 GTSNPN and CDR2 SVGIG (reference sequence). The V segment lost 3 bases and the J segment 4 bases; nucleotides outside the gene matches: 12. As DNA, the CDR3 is TGTGCCTGGAGGGGAGGGAGGGTCGTCAGTTACAATGAGCAGTTCTTC. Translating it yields CAWRGGRVVSYNEQFF.

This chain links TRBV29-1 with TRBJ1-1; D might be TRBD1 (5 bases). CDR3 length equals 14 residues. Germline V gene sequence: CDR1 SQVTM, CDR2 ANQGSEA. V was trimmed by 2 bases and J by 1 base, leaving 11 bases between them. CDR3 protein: CSVEWRGTNTEAFF. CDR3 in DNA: TGCAGCGTTGAATGGCGGGGGACGAACACTGAAGCTTTCTTT.